These 5 T cell receptor beta chains were sequenced from one sample in a study of Epstein–Barr virus B cells in breast cancer. RNA was the template for SMARTer libraries capturing complete alpha and beta V(D)J regions. Using its own MiXCR run on the 5' RACE reads, TCRdb lists one record per CDR3 protein. The table includes approximately 1,900 distinct CDR3 sequences, around 16% detected once. No antigen is known for these receptors. Source material: tumor-infiltrating lymphocytes expanded in culture. These receptors originate from a woman in her thirties or forties with triple-negative breast cancer.

The chain carries TRBV30 and TRBJ1-2; 8 nucleotides match TRBD1. J gave up 5 bases and V 3 bases, and 11 bases lay outside the gene matches. The CDR3 consists of 15 residues. Germline V gene sequence: CDR1 GTSNPN, CDR2 SVGIG (reference sequence). CDR3 nucleotides: TGTGCCTGGAGAGATGCCAGGGGGCCCTCGTATGGCTACACCTTC. Translation: CAWRDARGPSYGYTF. Full variable domain (remainder filled in from reference TRBV30 and TRBJ1-2): SQTIHQWPATLVQPVGSPLSLECTVEGTSNPNLYWYRQAAGRGLQLLFYSVGIGQISSEVPQNLSASRPQDRQFILSSKKLLLSDSGFYLCAWRDARGPSYGYTFGSGTRLTVV.

Within the sample, this clonotype is medium-sized. This chain joins TRBV7-9 and TRBJ2-7, with D perhaps matching TRBD1 (6 bases). This CDR3 comprises 15 residues. V was trimmed by 1 base and J by 7 bases, leaving 17 bases between them. Germline V gene sequence: CDR1 SEHNR, CDR2 FQNEAQ (reference sequence). This CDR3 is CASSLVLGPGDEQYF. The CDR3 bases are TGTGCCAGCAGCTTAGTACTCGGGCCAGGGGATGAGCAGTACTTC.

By share, this clonotype ranks as medium-sized (0.01 to 0.1%). CDR3 sequence: CSVIFDGDYGYTF. DNA for the CDR3: TGCAGCGTTATATTCGATGGGGACTATGGCTACACCTTC. The chain employs TRBV29-1 and TRBJ1-2, with D unresolved. The germline V gene encodes CDR1 SQVTM and CDR2 ANQGSEA. V was trimmed by 5 bases and J by 3 bases, leaving 13 bases between them. The CDR3 spans 13 residues.

By sample fraction, this clonotype is medium-sized. This chain uses TRBV11-1 with TRBJ2-1; D is unclear. Looked up from germline, CDR1 is SGHAT and CDR2 is FQDESV (reference sequence). Trimming cost V 5 bases and J 4 bases, with 6 bases left between them. The CDR3 runs 12 residues. In DNA form, the CDR3 reads TGTGCCAGCAGCCCGATTTACAATGAGCAGTTCTTC. Amino acid sequence: CASSPIYNEQFF.

In its sample, this clonotype was seen a few times. Compared with germline, one end of the junction differs, possibly owing to a read error. The chain links TRBV5-8 to TRBJ1-2; D gene ambiguous. The length of the CDR3 is 13 residues. The germline V gene has CDR1 SGHTS and CDR2 YDEGEE. DNA of the CDR3: TGTGCCAGCAGTTTGGGGTATAACTATGGCTACACCTTC. Its protein product is CASSLGYNYGYTF. Variable domain in full (rest from reference TRBV5-8 and TRBJ1-2): EAGVTQSPTHLIKTRGQQATLRCSPISGHTSVYWYQQALGLGLQFLLWYDEGEERNRGNFPPRFSGRQFPNYSSELNVNALELEDSALYLCASSLGYNYGYTFGSGTRLTVV.